The clone carrying this T cell receptor beta chain has just a few counts. The antigen remains undetermined. Carrying unique molecular identifiers, the cDNA also gained a universal primer site through template switching. In TCRdb, the 5' RACE reads were re-called with MiXCR into one record per CDR3 protein. The repertoire holds around 240,000 distinct CDR3 sequences, with 10% as singletons. This entry is derived from a study of identical twins. Findings and caveats of the study: For out-of-frame beta sequences, excess twin sharing was weaker.

The TCR originated in a man over 45 in good health. The sample taken for sequencing was memory T cells sorted from blood.

The CDR3 is CASSSSGKGEQFF. CDR3 DNA sequence: TGTGCCAGCAGCTCGAGCGGGAAGGGTGAGCAGTTCTTC. The V call is TRBV7-9, the J call TRBJ2-1, with 7 bases identical to TRBD2. With 4 bases clipped from V and 9 bases from J, the junction kept 6 bases outside the gene matches. Per the germline V gene, CDR1 is SEHNR and CDR2 is FQNEAQ (reference sequence). CDR3 length: 13 residues.